Each of the 5 T cell receptor beta chains below was sequenced from the same sample in a study of T-cell reconstitution after alpha-beta-depleted transplantation in children. Unique molecular identifiers were used to barcode this TCRbeta library. Each CDR3 protein gets one entry after TCRdb re-called the PCR reads with MiXCR. The sample contains 250,000 to 350,000 distinct CDR3 sequences, 20% to 30% of which appear only once. The source material was PBMCs, mostly from graft donor cells, sampled 180 days after TCRalphabeta/CD19-depleted stem cell transplant. These receptors were taken from a male patient younger than 18 who had a stem cell transplant for acute lymphoblastic leukemia, so the T cells may come from the graft donor.

This clonotype has a handful of counts. The genes are TRBV10-3 and TRBJ1-1; tentative D call: TRBD1 (5 bases). V was trimmed by 4 bases and J by 1 base, leaving 19 bases between them. Germline CDR1 is ENHRY and CDR2 is SYGVKD. The CDR3 has 17 amino acids. This CDR3 reads CAISARAGTVENTEAFF. The CDR3 DNA reads TGTGCCATCAGTGCCCGAGCAGGGACGGTCGAGAACACTGAAGCTTTCTTT.

This clonotype was recorded a few times. The chain carries TRBV3-1 and TRBJ2-3; unclear D gene. V was pared by 7 bases and J by 7 bases, with 9 bases between. This CDR3 comprises 11 residues. In germline, CDR1 is LGHDT, CDR2 YNNKEL (reference sequence). CDR3 nucleotides: TGTGCCAGCAATAAGGCGAATACGCAGTATTTT. Translated, it gives CASNKANTQYF.

The chain recombines TRBV18 with TRBJ1-6, with D hard to call. The CDR3 loop spans 15 amino acids. V was cut by 4 bases and J by 4 bases, with 11 bases left in between. CDR1 KGHSH and CDR2 LQKENI come from the germline V gene. This chain's CDR3 is CASSLQETYNSPLHF. CDR3 nucleotides: TGTGCCAGCTCACTGCAGGAGACATATAATTCACCCCTCCACTTT. Full variable domain (outside the CDR3, taken from reference TRBV18 and TRBJ1-6): NAGVMQNPRHLVRRRGQEARLRCSPMKGHSHVYWYRQLPEEGLKFMVYLQKENIIDESGMPKERFSAEFPKEGPSILRIQQVVRGDSAAYFCASSLQETYNSPLHFGNGTRLTVT.

This clonotype was counted a few times. The V gene is TRBV5-1, the J gene TRBJ1-1; D call uncertain. The CDR3 runs 12 residues. Germline-derived CDR1 and CDR2 are SGHRS and YFSETQ. V lost 4 bases to trimming and J lost 4 bases, with 8 bases between them. DNA of the CDR3: TGCGCCAGCAGCCGGGATCTCACTGAAGCTTTCTTT. Protein sequence: CASSRDLTEAFF.

The V and J genes are TRBV12-3 or TRBV12-4 and TRBJ2-2; a possible D gene is TRBD2 (5 bases). Trimming cost V 6 bases and J 2 bases, with 19 bases left between them. The CDR3 has 17 residues. The CDR3 nucleotides read TGTGCCAGCAGCCTCCGGAGGAGCGTATTAAACACCGGGGAGCTGTTTTTT. The encoded protein is CASSLRRSVLNTGELFF.